The rows below give T cell receptor beta chains drawn from one sample of a study of blood T cell repertoires in COVID-19. Generated by immunoSEQ multiplex PCR, the TCRdb table keeps only in-frame clones and is missing some. The sample lists roughly 190,000 clones; about 83% were seen once. The sample comprised peripheral blood. These receptors were collected from a man in his fifties with active or convalescent COVID-19. The CDR3 runs from the conserved cysteine through the conserved F or W. The order of the fields is CDR3 protein, CDR3 DNA, V gene, clone size, D gene, J gene. The D gene is left open where the match is weak. Some rows have no size entry. The others give once, few or many, or a class for an expanded clone.

CDR3 protein: CASIRTGGATEAFF; CDR3 DNA: TGTGCCAGCATCCGAACGGGGGGGGCCACTGAAGCTTTCTTT; V gene: TRBV25-1; clone size: NA; D gene: NA; J gene: TRBJ1-1
CDR3 protein: CASSQRWGGSYNEQFF; CDR3 DNA: TGCGCCAGCAGCCAAAGGTGGGGGGGCTCCTACAATGAGCAGTTCTTC; V gene: TRBV4-3; clone size: NA; D gene: TRBD2; J gene: TRBJ2-1
CDR3 protein: CASSLAFGSRTDTQYF; CDR3 DNA: TGTGCCAGCAGCTTGGCCTTCGGGAGTAGGACAGATACGCAGTATTTT; V gene: TRBV5-6; clone size: NA; D gene: NA; J gene: TRBJ2-3
CDR3 protein: CASSAGAGTGNEKLFF; CDR3 DNA: TGTGCCAGCAGCGCCGGCGCCGGGACAGGCAACGAAAAACTGTTTTTT; V gene: TRBV7-8; clone size: NA; D gene: TRBD1; J gene: TRBJ1-4
CDR3 protein: CASSPKLLGVHEQFF; CDR3 DNA: TGTGCCAGTAGTCCCAAGTTACTCGGAGTCCATGAGCAGTTCTTC; V gene: TRBV19; clone size: NA; D gene: NA; J gene: TRBJ2-1
CDR3 protein: CASSTRQGMDGYTF; CDR3 DNA: TGTGCCAGCTCCACCAGACAGGGAATGGATGGCTACACCTTC; V gene: TRBV18; clone size: few; D gene: TRBD1; J gene: TRBJ1-2
CDR3 protein: CASSPRGAGIAGYTF; CDR3 DNA: TGTGCCAGCAGCCCGCGCGGGGCAGGCATTGCAGGCTACACCTTC; V gene: TRBV5-4; clone size: NA; D gene: NA; J gene: TRBJ1-2
CDR3 protein: CASSRRGPSGGFWEQFF; CDR3 DNA: TGTGCCAGCAGCCGTAGGGGCCCTAGCGGGGGGTTTTGGGAGCAGTTCTTC; V gene: TRBV3-1/TRBV3-2; clone size: NA; D gene: TRBD2; J gene: TRBJ2-1
CDR3 protein: CASSLTAVQETQYF; CDR3 DNA: TGTGCCAGCAGCTTAACTGCGGTGCAAGAGACCCAGTACTTC; V gene: TRBV7-8; clone size: NA; D gene: NA; J gene: TRBJ2-5
CDR3 protein: CASTRTGGGKTEAFF; CDR3 DNA: TGTGCCAGTACCCGGACAGGGGGAGGAAAGACTGAAGCTTTCTTT; V gene: TRBV19; clone size: NA; D gene: TRBD1; J gene: TRBJ1-1
CDR3 protein: CASSYEWGQGWSPLHF; CDR3 DNA: TGTGCCAGCAGTTATGAATGGGGACAGGGCTGGTCACCCCTCCACTTT; V gene: TRBV6-5; clone size: NA; D gene: TRBD1; J gene: TRBJ1-6
CDR3 protein: CASRTGFDSPLHF; CDR3 DNA: TGTGCCAGCAGGACAGGGTTCGATTCACCCCTCCACTTT; V gene: TRBV6-5; clone size: NA; D gene: TRBD1; J gene: TRBJ1-6
CDR3 protein: CASSLDLGGNTGELFF; CDR3 DNA: TGTGCCAGCAGCTTAGACTTAGGGGGGAACACCGGGGAGCTGTTTTTT; V gene: TRBV7-9; clone size: NA; D gene: NA; J gene: TRBJ2-2
CDR3 protein: CASSLGSGWRFF; CDR3 DNA: TGTGCCAGCAGCTTAGGGTCAGGGTGGAGATTCTTT; V gene: TRBV7-9; clone size: NA; D gene: NA; J gene: TRBJ1-1
CDR3 protein: CASRAPNTGELFF; CDR3 DNA: TGTGCCAGCAGAGCGCCGAACACCGGGGAGCTGTTTTTT; V gene: TRBV25-1; clone size: NA; D gene: NA; J gene: TRBJ2-2
CDR3 protein: CALGRGNTEAFF; CDR3 DNA: TGTGCCTTGGGAAGGGGGAACACTGAAGCTTTCTTT; V gene: TRBV30; clone size: once; D gene: NA; J gene: TRBJ1-1
CDR3 protein: CSAPGGAGELFF; CDR3 DNA: TGCAGCGCCCCGGGGGGCGCCGGGGAGCTGTTTTTT; V gene: TRBV29-1; clone size: NA; D gene: NA; J gene: TRBJ2-2
CDR3 protein: CATSDRGDTGELFF; CDR3 DNA: TGTGCCACCAGTGACAGGGGGGACACCGGGGAGCTGTTTTTT; V gene: TRBV24-1; clone size: NA; D gene: NA; J gene: TRBJ2-2
CDR3 protein: CASSLRQGEAFF; CDR3 DNA: TGTGCCAGCAGCTTAAGGCAGGGTGAAGCTTTCTTT; V gene: TRBV11-3; clone size: NA; D gene: NA; J gene: TRBJ1-1
CDR3 protein: CATSGVRRTDTQYF; CDR3 DNA: TGTGCCACCTCCGGCGTCAGGCGAACAGATACGCAGTATTTT; V gene: TRBV10-3; clone size: NA; D gene: NA; J gene: TRBJ2-3
CDR3 protein: CASSVGTGGGYGYTF; CDR3 DNA: TGCGCCAGCAGCGTGGGGACAGGGGGCGGCTATGGCTACACCTTC; V gene: TRBV5-1; clone size: NA; D gene: TRBD1; J gene: TRBJ1-2
CDR3 protein: CASSSPGQGSYSGANVLTF; CDR3 DNA: TGCGCCAGCAGCTCCCCCGGACAGGGGTCTTACTCTGGGGCCAACGTCCTGACTTTC; V gene: TRBV5-1; clone size: NA; D gene: TRBD1; J gene: TRBJ2-6
CDR3 protein: CASSQVAGVYNEQFF; CDR3 DNA: TGCGCCAGCAGCCAAGTAGCGGGAGTCTACAATGAGCAGTTCTTC; V gene: TRBV4-1; clone size: once; D gene: TRBD2; J gene: TRBJ2-1
CDR3 protein: CASSEYRGTEAFF; CDR3 DNA: TGTGCCAGCAGCGAGTACAGGGGAACTGAAGCTTTCTTT; V gene: TRBV14; clone size: NA; D gene: TRBD1; J gene: TRBJ1-1
CDR3 protein: CASSPAQGSYEQYF; CDR3 DNA: TGCGCCAGCAGCCCGGCCCAGGGCTCCTACGAGCAGTACTTC; V gene: TRBV5-1; clone size: NA; D gene: NA; J gene: TRBJ2-7
CDR3 protein: CASSPSTGRKNYGYTF; CDR3 DNA: TGTGCCAGCTCACCGTCGACAGGGAGAAAAAACTATGGCTACACCTTC; V gene: TRBV18; clone size: NA; D gene: TRBD1; J gene: TRBJ1-2
CDR3 protein: CASSYDSRNEQFF; CDR3 DNA: TGTGCCAGCAGCTACGACAGTAGGAATGAGCAGTTCTTC; V gene: TRBV11-3; clone size: once; D gene: NA; J gene: TRBJ2-1
CDR3 protein: CASSFDRGEKLFF; CDR3 DNA: TGTGCCAGCAGTTTTGACAGGGGTGAAAAACTGTTTTTT; V gene: TRBV6-5; clone size: NA; D gene: TRBD1; J gene: TRBJ1-4
CDR3 protein: CASSGTDGEKLFF; CDR3 DNA: TGTGCCAGCAGCGGGACAGATGGAGAAAAACTGTTTTTT; V gene: TRBV3-1/TRBV3-2; clone size: NA; D gene: TRBD1; J gene: TRBJ1-4
CDR3 protein: CASSSGTVNEKLFF; CDR3 DNA: TGTGCCTCCTCCTCCGGGACTGTTAATGAAAAACTGTTTTTT; V gene: TRBV6-5; clone size: NA; D gene: NA; J gene: TRBJ1-4
CDR3 protein: CASSPNSGEETQYF; CDR3 DNA: TGTGCCAGCTCCCCTAATAGCGGGGAAGAGACCCAGTACTTC; V gene: TRBV18; clone size: NA; D gene: TRBD2; J gene: TRBJ2-5
CDR3 protein: CASSMYAGENYEQYF; CDR3 DNA: TGTGCCAGTAGTATGTACGCAGGGGAAAACTACGAGCAGTACTTC; V gene: TRBV19; clone size: NA; D gene: NA; J gene: TRBJ2-7
CDR3 protein: CASSLRQTGVQPQHF; CDR3 DNA: TGTGCCAGTAGTCTTAGACAAACCGGGGTTCAGCCCCAGCATTTT; V gene: TRBV19; clone size: NA; D gene: NA; J gene: TRBJ1-5
CDR3 protein: CASSTGQAHSGNTIYF; CDR3 DNA: TGTGCCAGCAGCACCGGACAGGCACACTCTGGAAACACCATATATTTT; V gene: TRBV21-1; clone size: NA; D gene: NA; J gene: TRBJ1-3
CDR3 protein: CASRTGGSDSPLHF; CDR3 DNA: TGTGCCTCTAGGACAGGGGGCAGTGATTCACCCCTCCACTTT; V gene: TRBV10-3; clone size: NA; D gene: TRBD1; J gene: TRBJ1-6
CDR3 protein: CASRLAMNTGELFF; CDR3 DNA: TGTGCCAGTAGACTAGCGATGAACACCGGGGAGCTGTTTTTT; V gene: TRBV19; clone size: NA; D gene: TRBD2; J gene: TRBJ2-2
CDR3 protein: CASSSDGGGTEAFF; CDR3 DNA: TGTGCCAGCAGCTCGGACGGGGGTGGCACTGAAGCTTTCTTT; V gene: TRBV7-2; clone size: NA; D gene: NA; J gene: TRBJ1-1
CDR3 protein: CASSSMGGINEKLFF; CDR3 DNA: TGTGCCAGCAGCTCGATGGGGGGGATTAATGAAAAACTGTTTTTT; V gene: TRBV7-9; clone size: NA; D gene: NA; J gene: TRBJ1-4
CDR3 protein: CASSIGWGGNQPQHF; CDR3 DNA: TGTGCCAGTAGTATAGGATGGGGGGGCAATCAGCCCCAGCATTTT; V gene: TRBV19; clone size: NA; D gene: NA; J gene: TRBJ1-5
CDR3 protein: CASSNTGGDYGYTF; CDR3 DNA: TGTGCCAGCAGTAATACAGGGGGAGACTATGGCTACACCTTC; V gene: TRBV6-5; clone size: NA; D gene: TRBD1; J gene: TRBJ1-2
CDR3 protein: CASSLIAGGDEQYF; CDR3 DNA: TGCGCCAGCAGTCTGATAGCGGGAGGCGACGAGCAGTACTTC; V gene: TRBV10-2; clone size: NA; D gene: TRBD2; J gene: TRBJ2-7
CDR3 protein: CASSLNTGGETQYF; CDR3 DNA: TGTGCCAGCAGCCTAAATACAGGGGGGGAGACCCAGTACTTC; V gene: TRBV7-2; clone size: NA; D gene: TRBD1; J gene: TRBJ2-5
CDR3 protein: CASLRTGNTEAFF; CDR3 DNA: TGTGCCAGCCTTCGGACAGGAAACACTGAAGCTTTCTTT; V gene: TRBV6-6; clone size: NA; D gene: TRBD1; J gene: TRBJ1-1
CDR3 protein: CASSYGRAGGGETQYF; CDR3 DNA: TGTGCCAGCAGCTACGGGCGGGCAGGCGGGGGAGAGACCCAGTACTTC; V gene: TRBV6-5; clone size: NA; D gene: TRBD2; J gene: TRBJ2-5
CDR3 protein: CASSLDRGDTGELFF; CDR3 DNA: TGTGCCAGCAGCTTAGACAGGGGGGACACCGGGGAGCTGTTTTTT; V gene: TRBV5-4; clone size: NA; D gene: TRBD1; J gene: TRBJ2-2